This T cell receptor (beta chain) was captured in a study of graft-versus-host responses after intestinal transplantation. Overall study context: Recipients uniformly received anti-thymocyte globulin induction, followed by tacrolimus and steroids for approximately 3 years. General study points: Within allografts, high graft-versus-host to host-versus-graft clonal ratios were seen among patients with graft-donor T cell macrochimerism. There was an association between peak levels of circulating GvH clones and early post-transplant HvG declines.

The assay was immunoSEQ multiplex PCR, and TCRdb's table has in-frame clones only and misses some. This sample carries nearly 15,000 clones, about 60% of them seen once, and the ten largest clones take 9.5% to 15%. This CDR3 has 15 residues. Germline-derived CDR1 and CDR2 are SGHRS and YFSETQ. The ends were cut back, 4 bases at V and 1 base at J, with 11 bases in the middle. This clone was counted a single time. Its antigen is undetermined. The graft tissue was processed, and this released both intraepithelial and lamina propria lymphocytes. This sequence originates from a human patient who received an intestinal transplant, so some T cells may come from the graft donor. The chain is built from TRBV5-1 and TRBJ2-2; a weak D match, TRBD1 (6 bases). Sequencing used ileum tissue, obtained 524 days after transplant. DNA of the CDR3: TGCGCCAGCAGCCTACGGACAGAGAACACCGGGGAGCTGTTTTTT. Encoded protein: CASSLRTENTGELFF.